These T cell receptor beta chains were read from a single sample in a study of blood T cell repertoires in COVID-19. Some clones are missing from TCRdb's copy, which holds only in-frame ones; the method was immunoSEQ multiplex PCR. The sample comprises around 60,000 clones, approximately 88% of which are singletons, and about 3.4% rests with the top ten. Material: peripheral blood. Every receptor here comes from a man aged 50 to 60 with active COVID-19. Each CDR3 is given with its conserved first and last residue. D genes are given only for firm matches. Part of the rows lack a size; the others show once, few, many or a class for expanded clones.

v_call	j_call	clone_size	d_call	cdr3_aa	cdr3_nt
TRBV5-1	TRBJ2-3	-	TRBD1	CASSRDRLTDTQYF	TGCGCCAGCAGCCGGGACAGACTCACAGATACGCAGTATTTT
TRBV6-6	TRBJ2-6	-	-	CASSPTSGVGSGANVLTF	TGTGCCAGCAGTCCTACGTCAGGGGTCGGGTCTGGGGCCAACGTCCTGACTTTC
TRBV27	TRBJ2-3	-	TRBD2	CASSFGGLAGGQDTQYF	TGTGCCAGCAGTTTTGGAGGACTAGCGGGGGGGCAAGATACGCAGTATTTT
TRBV11-1	TRBJ2-5	-	-	CASSLVGGAPEETQYF	TGTGCCAGCAGCTTAGTAGGGGGGGCCCCGGAGGAGACCCAGTACTTC
TRBV3-1/TRBV3-2	TRBJ1-1	-	-	CASSHGLSEAFF	TGTGCCAGCAGCCATGGGCTTTCTGAAGCTTTCTTT
TRBV7-2	TRBJ2-1	-	TRBD1	CASSLVQGAYEQFF	TGTGCCAGCAGCTTGGTACAGGGGGCTTATGAGCAGTTCTTC
TRBV6-2/TRBV6-3	TRBJ2-7	-	-	CASSYRFRLSYEQYF	TGTGCCAGCAGTTACCGATTCAGACTCTCCTACGAGCAGTACTTC
TRBV30	TRBJ1-2	-	TRBD1	CAWRRTGGTTEGYTF	TGTGCCTGGAGAAGGACAGGGGGAACAACAGAGGGCTACACCTTC
TRBV7-6	TRBJ1-2	few	-	CASSQRGGGRLTNYGYTF	TGTGCCAGCAGCCAGCGCGGGGGAGGGAGACTAACTAACTATGGCTACACCTTC
TRBV12-3/TRBV12-4	TRBJ1-1	-	-	CASSPEKAAFF	TGTGCCAGCAGCCCGGAGAAGGCGGCTTTCTTT
TRBV7-6	TRBJ2-7	-	TRBD2	CASSPGTSYEQYF	TGTGCCAGCAGCCCCGGGACTAGCTACGAGCAGTACTTC
TRBV30	TRBJ1-2	once	-	CAWSVDSPYGYTF	TGTGCCTGGAGTGTAGACAGTCCCTATGGCTACACCTTC
TRBV29-1	TRBJ2-7	-	TRBD1	CSVEANRGSYEQYF	TGCAGCGTTGAGGCTAACAGGGGGTCCTACGAGCAGTACTTC
TRBV11-2	TRBJ1-1	-	-	CASRPQGRAEAFF	TGTGCCAGCAGACCCCAGGGCCGGGCTGAAGCTTTCTTT
TRBV4-1	TRBJ2-7	-	-	CASSQDYPEPRREQYF	TGCGCCAGCAGCCAAGACTACCCGGAACCCCGGAGAGAGCAGTACTTC
TRBV5-1	TRBJ1-5	-	TRBD1	CASRVTGGSDQPQHF	TGCGCCAGCAGAGTTACAGGGGGCTCGGATCAGCCCCAGCATTTT
TRBV5-6	TRBJ2-7	few	TRBD2	CASSLQRGYEQYF	TGTGCCAGCAGCCTCCAGCGGGGGTACGAGCAGTACTTC
TRBV5-5	TRBJ1-6	-	TRBD1	CASSRDSGIASPLHF	TGTGCCAGCAGCCGGGACAGCGGCATAGCATCACCCCTCCACTTT
TRBV3-1/TRBV3-2	TRBJ2-1	-	-	CASSQERGKGRSYNEQFF	TGTGCCAGCAGCCAAGAAAGGGGAAAGGGAAGGTCCTACAATGAGCAGTTCTTC
TRBV18	TRBJ1-6	-	TRBD1	CASSPPGQPNFPLHF	TGTGCCAGCTCACCGCCGGGACAGCCTAACTTCCCCCTCCACTTT
TRBV5-1	TRBJ2-5	-	-	CASSLGQGETQYF	TGCGCCAGCAGCCTGGGACAAGGAGAGACCCAGTACTTC
TRBV7-2	TRBJ1-3	-	-	CASSWGVDGNTIYF	TGTGCCAGCAGCTGGGGGGTTGATGGAAACACCATATATTTT
TRBV30	TRBJ2-1	-	-	CAWTSSYNEQFF	TGTGCCTGGACTAGCTCCTACAATGAGCAGTTCTTC
TRBV7-9	TRBJ2-1	-	TRBD2	CASSLVLAGGPYSKNEQFF	TGTGCCAGCAGCTTAGTGTTAGCGGGGGGACCCTACTCAAAGAATGAGCAGTTCTTC
TRBV5-5	TRBJ1-4	-	TRBD1	CASSPGQGREKLFF	TGTGCCAGCAGCCCGGGACAGGGGCGCGAAAAACTGTTTTTT
TRBV5-5	TRBJ1-2	-	TRBD1	CASSLPGTGNGYTF	TGTGCCAGCAGCTTGCCGGGGACAGGGAATGGCTACACCTTC
TRBV5-4	TRBJ1-4	-	-	CASSLIGVNEKLFF	TGTGCCAGCAGCTTGATCGGGGTTAATGAAAAACTGTTTTTT
TRBV5-4	TRBJ2-2	-	TRBD1	CASSLVRGRGELFF	TGTGCCAGCAGCTTGGTTAGGGGGCGCGGGGAGCTGTTTTTT
TRBV6-5	TRBJ1-3	-	-	CASSPGILINTIYF	TGTGCCAGCAGTCCCGGGATCCTAATAAACACCATATATTTT
TRBV19	TRBJ2-7	-	TRBD2	CASSMTGGAGGYEQYF	TGTGCCAGTAGTATGACCGGTGGAGCGGGGGGATACGAGCAGTACTTC
TRBV2	TRBJ2-7	-	TRBD1	CASSWDRGREQYF	TGTGCCAGCAGCTGGGACAGGGGGCGGGAGCAGTACTTC
TRBV29-1	TRBJ2-5	-	-	CSATSSETQYF	TGCAGCGCGACGAGTTCGGAGACCCAGTACTTC
TRBV5-5	TRBJ1-4	-	TRBD1	CASSSGDRFNEKLFF	TGTGCCAGCAGTTCTGGGGACAGATTCAATGAAAAACTGTTTTTT
TRBV5-1	TRBJ1-2	-	-	CASSLGQLANYGYTF	TGCGCCAGCAGCTTGGGGCAGCTAGCTAACTATGGCTACACCTTC
TRBV2	TRBJ1-1	-	-	CASSPTVMNTEAFF	TGTGCCAGCAGCCCGACAGTCATGAACACTGAAGCTTTCTTT
TRBV19	TRBJ2-5	-	-	CASSSRGAETQYF	TGTGCCAGTAGTTCCCGGGGGGCAGAGACCCAGTACTTC
TRBV6-5	TRBJ2-1	-	-	CGSARGGGSYNEQFF	TGTGGTTCGGCGCGAGGTGGAGGCTCCTACAATGAGCAGTTCTTC
TRBV3-1/TRBV3-2	TRBJ2-7	-	TRBD2	CASSRGPSGRGRNEQYF	TGTGCCAGCAGCCGAGGCCCCTCTGGGCGGGGGAGGAACGAGCAGTACTTC
TRBV5-1	TRBJ2-3	-	-	CASSRGTKGTDTQYF	TGCGCCAGCAGCCGAGGTACGAAGGGGACAGATACGCAGTATTTT
TRBV27	TRBJ2-7	few	TRBD2	CASRILAGGQSEQYF	TGTGCCAGCAGAATTTTAGCGGGGGGGCAAAGCGAGCAGTACTTC
TRBV27	TRBJ1-5	-	-	CASSSQQGGNQPQHF	TGTGCCAGCAGTTCTCAACAGGGCGGCAATCAGCCCCAGCATTTT
TRBV5-4	TRBJ2-2	-	-	CAGSLGTTSGELFF	TGTGCCGGCAGCTTGGGGACAACCTCCGGGGAGCTGTTTTTT
TRBV5-1	TRBJ2-3	-	TRBD2	CASSRGGVTDTQYF	TGCGCCAGCAGCCGCGGGGGGGTGACAGATACGCAGTATTTT
TRBV6-1	TRBJ1-2	once	-	CASSETRDYGYTF	TGTGCCAGCAGTGAAACCCGGGATTATGGCTACACCTTC
TRBV5-4	TRBJ2-7	-	-	CASSSPLGGREQYF	TGTGCCAGCAGCTCCCCTCTCGGGGGGCGAGAGCAGTACTTC
TRBV5-8	TRBJ1-2	-	-	CASSNREGGYTF	TGTGCCAGCAGTAATAGGGAGGGTGGCTACACCTTC
TRBV29-1	TRBJ2-2	-	TRBD1	CSVARDRNTGELFF	TGCAGCGTTGCCCGGGACAGGAACACCGGGGAGCTGTTTTTT
TRBV6-5	TRBJ1-2	-	TRBD1	CASSKDRAANYGYTF	TGTGCCAGCAGTAAGGACAGGGCCGCTAACTATGGCTACACCTTC
TRBV18	TRBJ2-7	-	-	CASSPGQGLLFKGVSYEQYF	TGTGCCAGCTCACCAGGGCAGGGCTTACTGTTTAAGGGGGTCTCCTACGAGCAGTACTTC
TRBV18	TRBJ2-7	-	-	CASSRSGQDYEQYF	TGTGCCAGCTCACGCTCCGGACAAGACTACGAGCAGTACTTC
TRBV2	TRBJ2-2	-	-	CASSEAVVGGGAGELFF	TGTGCCAGCAGTGAAGCGGTGGTGGGGGGTGGAGCCGGGGAGCTGTTTTTT
TRBV10-3	TRBJ1-1	-	-	CAITTGQHTEAFF	TGTGCCATCACGACTGGACAGCACACTGAAGCTTTCTTT
TRBV9	TRBJ2-1	-	TRBD1	CASSVAGTDYNEQFF	TGTGCCAGCAGCGTAGCCGGGACAGACTACAATGAGCAGTTCTTC